This T cell receptor beta chain was sequenced in a study of OX40 agonist ivuxolimab in advanced cancers. Study-level background: Cancers in dose escalation were hepatocellular, melanoma, renal cell and head and neck. Among those enrolled, mean age was around 55 years (range roughly 20 to 85) and roughly 84% were male.

Generated by immunoSEQ multiplex PCR, the TCRdb table keeps only in-frame clones and is missing some. This sample yields about 51,000 clones, of which more than 65% are seen a single time; roughly 3% belongs to the top ten. This CDR3 comprises 17 residues. V lost 5 bases and J 8 bases, leaving 27 bases between the germline ends. In germline, CDR1 is LNHDA, CDR2 SQIVND (reference sequence). Here the sequenced sample was CD4+ or CD8+ T cells sorted from blood, taken in a trial of the OX40 agonist ivuxolimab. The chain is built from TRBV19 and TRBJ1-2; no clear D. This TCR was recovered from an adult with an advanced solid tumor such as melanoma, head and neck, liver or kidney cancer. CDR3 in amino acids: CASSSSRPSVGGVGYTF. In DNA form, the CDR3 reads TGTGCCAGTAGTTCCTCTCGACCGAGCGTGGGCGGTGTCGGCTACACCTTC.